The rows below give T cell receptor beta chains drawn from one sample of a study of T cell repertoires in cytomegalovirus infection. TCRdb ran MiXCR on the reads and lists one entry per CDR3 protein. This sample has about 400,000 distinct CDR3 sequences; about a sixth occur once, and the top ten carry roughly 9%. Source material: PBMCs. These receptors were collected from a human donor in good health (CMV status not recorded). Some clones in this sample may be carry-over from other donors' samples. Each CDR3 is given with its conserved first and last residue. Each record gives: CDR3 DNA, CDR3 protein, V gene, J gene, clone size, D gene. The D gene is left open where the match is weak. Only some rows state a clone size, as once, few, many or a class for expanded clones.

TGTGCCAGCCAGCGGGGGATTATGGGGTCGGGTGAAGCTTTCTTT,CASQRGIMGSGEAFF,TRBV6-5,TRBJ1-1,few,NA
TGTGCCAGCAGTTTAGAAGGCACCCCCCGGGGGGAGACCCAGTACTTC,CASSLEGTPRGETQYF,TRBV12-3/TRBV12-4,TRBJ2-5,NA,NA
TGTGCCAGCAGAGAGGGACGTAAGTTGGGGGACGTCAATGAGCAGTTCTTC,CASREGRKLGDVNEQFF,TRBV6-6,TRBJ2-1,many,NA
TGTGCCACCAGCCGCGTTCCTAGCACAGATACGCAGTATTTT,CATSRVPSTDTQYF,TRBV6-5,TRBJ2-3,many,NA
TGTGCCAGCAGAGGACTAGCGGGGGGGCTAACCTACGAGCAGTACTTC,CASRGLAGGLTYEQYF,TRBV12-3/TRBV12-4,TRBJ2-7,NA,TRBD2
TGTGCCAGCACCCCGTTTCAGGGAAACACCATATATTTT,CASTPFQGNTIYF,TRBV12-3/TRBV12-4,TRBJ1-3,many,NA
TGTGCCAGCAGAAGCCACAACGTGAACACTGAAGCTTTCTTT,CASRSHNVNTEAFF,TRBV7-9,TRBJ1-1,few,NA
TGTGCCAGCAGCCAAGAAAACAGGGCCCGGCGGGGGAACACTGAAGCTTTCTTT,CASSQENRARRGNTEAFF,TRBV3-1,TRBJ1-1,NA,NA
TGTGCCAGTAGTATAGATCATGTCCCTAGGGCGGGGCTTGAGCAGTTCTTC,CASSIDHVPRAGLEQFF,TRBV19,TRBJ2-1,NA,NA
TGTGCCAGCAGTTACTCGATGGCCAGCGGGAGGGCCGGAGATACGCAGTATTTT,CASSYSMASGRAGDTQYF,TRBV6-6,TRBJ2-3,NA,TRBD2
TGTGCCAGCAGCCGTGGGGAATCAGGAGGCGGTGAAGAGACCCAGTACTTC,CASSRGESGGGEETQYF,TRBV3-1,TRBJ2-5,few,NA
TGTGCCAGCAGCCAGACGACGAACACTGAAGCTTTCTTT,CASSQTTNTEAFF,TRBV7-9,TRBJ1-1,many,NA
TGTGCCAGCACCCCTGGTGGGGAAAGATATGGCTACACCTTC,CASTPGGERYGYTF,TRBV7-9,TRBJ1-2,many,NA
TGTGCCAGCAGCCAAGGGACTAGCGGGACCGGGGAGCTGTTTTTT,CASSQGTSGTGELFF,TRBV4-2,TRBJ2-2,few,TRBD2
TGTGCCAGCAGCCCCCCGTGGGCGGGGGGTGGCACAGATACGCAGTATTTT,CASSPPWAGGGTDTQYF,TRBV7-2,TRBJ2-3,once,TRBD2
TGTGCCAGCAGTACCGGACAGGGGACTTACAATGAGCAGTTCTTC,CASSTGQGTYNEQFF,TRBV6-4,TRBJ2-1,few,TRBD1
TGTGCCAGCAGCTATCGGACAGGCCAGCAGCGGCAGTTCTTC,CASSYRTGQQRQFF,TRBV11-1,TRBJ2-1,few,TRBD1
TGTGCCAGCAGCTTTCGCGGGGGGGCCGGCACAGATACGCAGTATTTT,CASSFRGGAGTDTQYF,TRBV7-2,TRBJ2-3,few,TRBD2
TGTGCCAGCAGCAGGCAGGGGTTCCCGGGAAGTTACGAGCAGTACTTC,CASSRQGFPGSYEQYF,TRBV7-2,TRBJ2-7,many,NA
TGCGCCAGCAGCCAAGATTTAGGGGGAGGGACATACAATGAGCAGTTCTTC,CASSQDLGGGTYNEQFF,TRBV4-3,TRBJ2-1,many,NA
TGTGCCATAGGACTAGCGGAATATTACAATGAGCAGTTCTTC,CAIGLAEYYNEQFF,TRBV6-2/TRBV6-3,TRBJ2-1,few,TRBD2
TGTGCCAGCAGCTTAGTAGTCCGGCCGACCCCTGCAACTAATGAAAAACTGTTTTTT,CASSLVVRPTPATNEKLFF,TRBV11-2,TRBJ1-4,NA,NA
TGTGCCAGCAGTTCCGGGACAGTAGGCTACGAGCAGTACTTC,CASSSGTVGYEQYF,TRBV6-5,TRBJ2-7,few,TRBD1
TGTGCCAGCAGCCATTACAAGGGGAGAGAGACCCAGTACTTC,CASSHYKGRETQYF,TRBV11-2,TRBJ2-5,many,NA
TGTGCCAGCAGCTTTACAGGGGCGCAGTACTTC,CASSFTGAQYF,TRBV7-2,TRBJ2-7,NA,TRBD1
TGTGCCAGCAGCGGCAGGACTAGCGGGGGGTACACAGATACGCAGTATTTT,CASSGRTSGGYTDTQYF,TRBV7-9,TRBJ2-3,many,TRBD2
TGTGCCAGCAGCGATAACTACAATGAGCAGTTCTTC,CASSDNYNEQFF,TRBV7-2,TRBJ2-1,many,NA
TGTGCCAGCAGTCAAACAGGGGGCGGGGGTGAAGCTTTCTTT,CASSQTGGGGEAFF,TRBV28,TRBJ1-1,few,TRBD1
TGTGCCAGCAGACGGGGCACAGGTGGGGTACAAGAGACCCAGTACTTC,CASRRGTGGVQETQYF,TRBV12-3/TRBV12-4,TRBJ2-5,NA,NA
TGTGCCAGCAGTTCAGGCCCGTTGGGGCAGTACTTC,CASSSGPLGQYF,TRBV12-3/TRBV12-4,TRBJ2-7,NA,NA
TGTGCCAGCTCACCACGGGGGGAAGAGACCCAGTACTTC,CASSPRGEETQYF,TRBV18,TRBJ2-5,few,NA
TGTGCCAGTAGTACGACAGGGGGCACCTACGAGCAGTACTTC,CASSTTGGTYEQYF,TRBV19,TRBJ2-7,NA,TRBD1
TGCAGTGCACCCGACAGGAGAAATTCCTACAATGAGCAGTTCTTC,CSAPDRRNSYNEQFF,TRBV20-1,TRBJ2-1,few,NA
TGTGCCAGCAGCCCCGGGACAGCCTACAATGAGCAGTTCTTC,CASSPGTAYNEQFF,TRBV6-5,TRBJ2-1,many,TRBD1
TGTGCCAGCAGTATCTCAGGGCTCTATGGCTACACCTTC,CASSISGLYGYTF,TRBV25-1,TRBJ1-2,NA,NA
TGTGCCAGCCGCTACACTCTTGCCCCAGATACGCAGTATTTT,CASRYTLAPDTQYF,TRBV27,TRBJ2-3,NA,NA
TGTGCCAGCAGCTGGGGCCGCGGTGAGGAGACCCAGTACTTC,CASSWGRGEETQYF,TRBV7-2,TRBJ2-5,many,NA
TGTGCCAGCAGCTCCGTGCGGGGGGCCTACGAGCAGTACTTC,CASSSVRGAYEQYF,TRBV13,TRBJ2-7,NA,TRBD2
TGTGCCAGCAGCTTAGCGGGGACGGAAAACATTCAGTACTTC,CASSLAGTENIQYF,TRBV7-8,TRBJ2-4,many,NA
TGTGCCAGCAGCTTAACCATCAACTCGGCTGGAAGAAAACTGTTTTTT,CASSLTINSAGRKLFF,TRBV7-2,TRBJ1-4,many,NA
TGCAGTGCTAGAAGAGAAATCAATCAGCCCCAGCATTTT,CSARREINQPQHF,TRBV20-1,TRBJ1-5,NA,NA
TGTGCCAGCAGCCCCCCCGATTGGGGCAATCAGCCCCAGCATTTT,CASSPPDWGNQPQHF,TRBV7-9,TRBJ1-5,many,NA
TGCAGCGTTGGGACTGCCCAAAACATTCAGTACTTC,CSVGTAQNIQYF,TRBV29-1,TRBJ2-4,few,NA
TGTGCCAGCAGGGGCGGGAGGGCCGGCGGGGAGACCCAGTACTTC,CASRGGRAGGETQYF,TRBV7-8,TRBJ2-5,many,TRBD2
TGTGCCATCAGCCCTTTGACAGGGTCCGAAGCTTTCTTT,CAISPLTGSEAFF,TRBV10-3,TRBJ1-1,few,TRBD1
TGTGCCAGCAGCTTAGCCGGGATCCAAGAGACCCAGTACTTC,CASSLAGIQETQYF,TRBV7-2,TRBJ2-5,many,NA
TGTGCCAGCAGCCGCCGACAGGGAGGGGAGACCCAGTACTTC,CASSRRQGGETQYF,TRBV7-6,TRBJ2-5,many,NA
TGTGCTACCAGCACTCAGCGAAGCAATTCACCCCTCCACTTT,CATSTQRSNSPLHF,TRBV12-3/TRBV12-4,TRBJ1-6,many,NA
TGTGCCAGCAGCGTAGGGGGGACAGGGGGTTCTCAAGAGACCCAGTACTTC,CASSVGGTGGSQETQYF,TRBV9,TRBJ2-5,NA,TRBD1
TGCAGCCTACTCCTACAGGCAACCTACGAGCAGTACTTC,CSLLLQATYEQYF,TRBV20-1,TRBJ2-7,few,NA
TGTGCCAGCAGCGAGTTTTTTGGGACTAGAAATGAGCAGTTCTTC,CASSEFFGTRNEQFF,TRBV5-6,TRBJ2-1,NA,TRBD2
TGTGCCAGCAGCTCCCTGGGTCAGAACCAAGAGACCCAGTACTTC,CASSSLGQNQETQYF,TRBV7-2,TRBJ2-5,many,NA